Listed here is a single TCR beta chain. CDR1 is SGDLS, CDR2 YYNGEE, per germline. The CDR3 has 16 amino acids. V lost 3 bases and J 0 bases, leaving 10 bases between the germline ends. The sample is drawn from a study of CD8 T cells in Susac syndrome. Random hexamers served to reverse transcribe roughly 0.5 to 1 ug RNA. MiXCR, applied by TCRdb to the immunoSEQ multiplex PCR reads, yields one record per CDR3 protein. Among 65,000 to 90,000 distinct CDR3 sequences listed, less than 95% were seen once. Sequenced input: CD8+ T cells from PBMCs. The receptor was derived from a human donor with multiple sclerosis. The rearrangement uses TRBV9 and TRBJ2-6; no clear D. The CDR3 DNA reads TGTGCCAGCAGCGATACCCCATTCTCTGGGGCCAACGTCCTGACTTTC. Its translation is CASSDTPFSGANVLTF.